This TCR beta chain was recovered during a study of patients and donors after allogeneic stem cell transplantation. TCRdb re-analysed the RT-PCR reads in MiXCR, keeping a single row per CDR3 protein. The sample lists about 150,000 distinct CDR3 sequences; 30% to 45% were seen once. V lost 2 bases, J lost 1 base, and 2 bases lay in between. The CDR3 is 11 residues long. Germline V gene lookup returns CDR1 SQVTM and CDR2 ANQGSEA. The clonotype comes from a human donor who was either an allogeneic HSCT recipient or a stem cell or donor lymphocyte infusion donor (not recorded which). It is not recorded whose cells these are; they may come from a transplant donor. This chain joins TRBV29-1 and TRBJ1-2; no clear D. Sequenced material: blood, either unsorted or a sorted T cell fraction (not recorded which). The CDR3: CSVESNYGYTF. For the CDR3, the DNA is TGCAGCGTTGAAAGTAACTATGGCTACACCTTC.